Included here is one T cell receptor beta chain sequence, with context. Per the original methods: The assay estimated nucleated cells by amplifying reference gene primers. The data were produced by immunoSEQ multiplex PCR, yet TCRdb's version contains in-frame clones alone and is incomplete. V and J calls and clone size are given by that table; D and trimming were obtained from the DNA. The sample consists of more than 95,000 clones, 87% of them appearing once. The data were obtained in a study of blood T cell repertoires in COVID-19. For the study at large: The United States, Italy and Spain were the sources of the acute and convalescent COVID-19 samples.

This TCR came from a man over 45 in a cohort sampled during active COVID-19. The sequencing sample was made of peripheral blood.

The CDR3 region is CSGSRTGVRISYNSPLHF. The CDR3 coding sequence is TGCAGCGGCAGTAGGACAGGGGTCCGAATCTCCTATAATTCACCCCTCCACTTT. V and J are TRBV29-1 and TRBJ1-6; 9 positions agree with TRBD1. The trim removed 7 bases at V and 0 bases at J, leaving 13 bases unmatched. There are 18 residues in the CDR3. Germline loops: CDR1 SQVTM, CDR2 ANQGSEA. Full variable domain (remainder filled in from reference TRBV29-1 and TRBJ1-6): SAVISQKPSRDICQRGTSLTIQCQVDSQVTMMFWYRQQPGQSLTLIATANQGSEATYESGFVIDKFPISRPNLTFSTLTVSNMSPEDSSIYLCSGSRTGVRISYNSPLHFGNGTRLTVT.